This TCR beta chain was retrieved from a study of T cells in Graves' hyperthyroidism and ophthalmopathy. Overall study context: Prior to any treatment, at the point of initial diagnosis, peripheral blood was collected. The study, taken as a whole, reports: Ophthalmopathy cases were set apart from stable hyperthyroidism by a 13 V-J model.

TCR beta CDR3 sequences were amplified from RNA transcripts. The HTBI primer set was used in a first-round RT-PCR of the TCR CDR3. TCRdb reprocessed the multiplex PCR reads via MiXCR and lists one record per CDR3 protein. This sample has fewer than 500,000 distinct CDR3 sequences, with approximately 13% found just once. The V gene's germline CDR1 is DFQATT and CDR2 SNEGSKA (reference sequence). The trim removed 4 bases at V and 4 bases at J, leaving 6 bases unmatched. The CDR3 covers 13 residues. This clonotype was seen repeatedly, ten times or more. Its target is not known. Diagnoses were made from clinical symptoms, serum measures (thyroxine and TRAb), thyroid ultrasound and orbital computed tomography.

The chain has TRBV20-1 and TRBJ1-2; 7 bases map to TRBD1. The TCR sequence derives from a man younger than 45 with Graves' hyperthyroidism that later progressed to Graves' ophthalmopathy. The sample comprised blood. The CDR3 loop is CSAISGTAYGYTF. The CDR3 DNA reads TGCAGTGCTATCTCCGGGACAGCCTATGGCTACACCTTC.